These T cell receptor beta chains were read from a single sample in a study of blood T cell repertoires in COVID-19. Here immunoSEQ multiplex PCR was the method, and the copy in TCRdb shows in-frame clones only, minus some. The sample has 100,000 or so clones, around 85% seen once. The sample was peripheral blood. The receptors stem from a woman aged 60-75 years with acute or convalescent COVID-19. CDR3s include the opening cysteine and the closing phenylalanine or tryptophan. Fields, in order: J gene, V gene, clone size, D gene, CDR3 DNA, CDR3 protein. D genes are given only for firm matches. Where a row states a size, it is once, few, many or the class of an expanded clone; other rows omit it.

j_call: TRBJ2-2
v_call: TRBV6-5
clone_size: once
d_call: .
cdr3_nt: TGTGCCAGCAGTAAATCGGACAGGAACACCGGGGAGCTGTTTTTT
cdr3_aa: CASSKSDRNTGELFF

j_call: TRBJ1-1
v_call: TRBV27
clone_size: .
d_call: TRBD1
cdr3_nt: TGTGCCAGCAGTTCCCGACAGGGAAACACTGAAGCTTTCTTT
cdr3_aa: CASSSRQGNTEAFF

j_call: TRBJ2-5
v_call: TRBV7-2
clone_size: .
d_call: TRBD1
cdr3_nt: TGTGCCAGCAGCATAGGGACAGGGACAGAGACCCAGTACTTC
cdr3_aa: CASSIGTGTETQYF

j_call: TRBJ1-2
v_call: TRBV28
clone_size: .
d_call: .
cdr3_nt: TGTGCCAGCAGTCCGACGGACACCCTAGTCTATGGCTACACCTTC
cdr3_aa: CASSPTDTLVYGYTF

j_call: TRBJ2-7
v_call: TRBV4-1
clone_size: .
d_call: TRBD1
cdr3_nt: TGCGCCAGCAGCCTAGTACAGGACAGGGGGCGCGGGGAGCAGTACTTC
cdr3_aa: CASSLVQDRGRGEQYF

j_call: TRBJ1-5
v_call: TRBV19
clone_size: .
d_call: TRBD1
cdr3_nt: TGTGCCAGTAGCGAGGGACAGGGTCAGCCCCAGCATTTT
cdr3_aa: CASSEGQGQPQHF

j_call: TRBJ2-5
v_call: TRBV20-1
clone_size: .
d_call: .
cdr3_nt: TGCAGTGGACTAGACCAAGAGACCCAGTACTTC
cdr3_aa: CSGLDQETQYF

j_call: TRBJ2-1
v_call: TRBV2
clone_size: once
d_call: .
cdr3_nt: TGTGCCAGCAGAAACAGGGCAGAAACAGTAAATGAGCAGTTCTTC
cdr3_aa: CASRNRAETVNEQFF

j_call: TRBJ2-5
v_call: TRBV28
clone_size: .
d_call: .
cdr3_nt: TGTGCCAGCAGTTTAGGGTTCAGGTCAACGTACCAAGAGACCCAGTACTTC
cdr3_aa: CASSLGFRSTYQETQYF

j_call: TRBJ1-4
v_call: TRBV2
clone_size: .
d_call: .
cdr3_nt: TGTGCCAGCGCCCCTGGGGGCTGGGGTGAAAAACTGTTTTTT
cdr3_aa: CASAPGGWGEKLFF

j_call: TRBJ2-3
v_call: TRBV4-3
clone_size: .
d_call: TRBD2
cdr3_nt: TGCGCCAGCAGCCAAGGTCGACTAGCGGGGGTAACAGATACGCAGTATTTT
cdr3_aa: CASSQGRLAGVTDTQYF

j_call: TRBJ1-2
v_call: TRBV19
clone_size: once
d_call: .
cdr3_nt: TGTGCCAGTAGTATGGGCATGAAGGCTAACTATGGCTACACCTTC
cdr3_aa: CASSMGMKANYGYTF

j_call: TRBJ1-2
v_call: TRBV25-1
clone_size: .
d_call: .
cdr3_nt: TGTGCCAGCAGTGATGGGGCCTATGGCTACACCTTC
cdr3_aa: CASSDGAYGYTF

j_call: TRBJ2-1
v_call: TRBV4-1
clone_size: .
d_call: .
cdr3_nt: TGCGCCAGCAGCCAAGATTCTAACAGGAACTCCTACAATGAGCAGTTCTTC
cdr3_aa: CASSQDSNRNSYNEQFF

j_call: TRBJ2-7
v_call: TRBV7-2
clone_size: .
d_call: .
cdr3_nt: TGTGCCAGCAGCTTAGCCCGCGGGTTCTACGGAAGGGCCTACGAGCAGTACTTC
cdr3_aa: CASSLARGFYGRAYEQYF

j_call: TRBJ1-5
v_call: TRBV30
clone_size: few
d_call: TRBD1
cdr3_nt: TGTGCCTGGAGTCCTTGGACAGGGGATTTTGGGGATAGCAATCAGCCCCAGCATTTT
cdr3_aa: CAWSPWTGDFGDSNQPQHF

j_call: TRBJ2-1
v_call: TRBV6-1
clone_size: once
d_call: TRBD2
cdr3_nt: TGTGCCAGCAGTGAAGCCAGGCGGAGCGGGGGGATTAGCTCCTACAATGAGCAGTTCTTC
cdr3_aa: CASSEARRSGGISSYNEQFF

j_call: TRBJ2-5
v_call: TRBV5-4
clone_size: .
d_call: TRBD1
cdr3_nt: TGTGCCAGCAGCTGGGACAGGCAAGAGACCCAGTACTTC
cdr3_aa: CASSWDRQETQYF

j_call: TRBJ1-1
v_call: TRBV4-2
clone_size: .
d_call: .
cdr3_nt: TGTGCCAGCAGCCAAGATTCAATAGGCTGGGCTCTGCGTTTT
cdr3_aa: CASSQDSIGWALRF

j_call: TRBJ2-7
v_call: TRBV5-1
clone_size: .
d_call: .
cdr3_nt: TGCGCCAGCAGCTTGGGCAGGGTTTCCTACGAGCAGTACTTC
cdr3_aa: CASSLGRVSYEQYF

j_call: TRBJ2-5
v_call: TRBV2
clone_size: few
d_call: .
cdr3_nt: TGTGCCAGCAACCGGGACTTCCAAGAGACCCAGTACTTC
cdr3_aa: CASNRDFQETQYF

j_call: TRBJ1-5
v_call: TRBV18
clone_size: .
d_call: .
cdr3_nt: TGTGCCAGCTCAACTACCCCGTGGCAGCCCCAGCATTTT
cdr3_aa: CASSTTPWQPQHF

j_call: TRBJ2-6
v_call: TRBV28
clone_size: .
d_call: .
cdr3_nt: TGTGCCAGCAGTAAGACAGGATCTGGGGCCAACGTCCTGACTTTC
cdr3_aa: CASSKTGSGANVLTF

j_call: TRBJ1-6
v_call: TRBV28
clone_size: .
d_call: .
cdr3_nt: TGTGCCAGCAGTTTCTCGGGGTGGTCTGATTCACCCCTCCACTTT
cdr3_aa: CASSFSGWSDSPLHF

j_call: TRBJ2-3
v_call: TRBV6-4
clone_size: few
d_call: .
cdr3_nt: TGTGCCAGCAGTGAAAGCGGGAGCACAGATACGCAGTATTTT
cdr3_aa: CASSESGSTDTQYF

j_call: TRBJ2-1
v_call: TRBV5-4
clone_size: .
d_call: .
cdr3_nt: TGTGCCAGCAGCCACGCTAGGAACCTCAATGAGCAGTTCTTC
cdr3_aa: CASSHARNLNEQFF

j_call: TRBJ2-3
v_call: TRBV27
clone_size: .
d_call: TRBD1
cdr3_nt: TGTGCCAGCAAGATACCGGGACAGGGGACAGATACGCAGTATTTT
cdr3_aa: CASKIPGQGTDTQYF

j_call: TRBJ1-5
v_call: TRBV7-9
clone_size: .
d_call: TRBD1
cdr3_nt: TGTGCCAGCAGCTTAGGACAGGGGAACAATCAGCCCCAGCATTTT
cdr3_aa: CASSLGQGNNQPQHF

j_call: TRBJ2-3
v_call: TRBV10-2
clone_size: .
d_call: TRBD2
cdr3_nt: TGCGCCAGCAGTAGTAAACTAGCGGGGGTCACAGATACGCAGTATTTT
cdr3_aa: CASSSKLAGVTDTQYF

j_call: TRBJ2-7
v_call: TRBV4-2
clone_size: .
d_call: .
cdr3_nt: TGTGCCAGCAGCCAAGATCAGGGAGAGCAGTACTTC
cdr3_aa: CASSQDQGEQYF

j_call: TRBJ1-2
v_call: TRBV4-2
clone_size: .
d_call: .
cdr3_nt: TGTGCCAGCAGCGGAACAGCCTACTATGGCTACACCTTC
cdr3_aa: CASSGTAYYGYTF

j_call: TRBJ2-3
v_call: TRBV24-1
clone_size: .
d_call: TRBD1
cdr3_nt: TGTGCCACCAGTGACCATACGACAGGGGAGAGGCACAGATTGACGCAGTATTTT
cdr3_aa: CATSDHTTGERHRLTQYF

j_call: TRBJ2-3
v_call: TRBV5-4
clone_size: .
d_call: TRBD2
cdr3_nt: TGTGCCATTAGCGGGGGGACCCACACAGATACGCAGTATTTT
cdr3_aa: CAISGGTHTDTQYF

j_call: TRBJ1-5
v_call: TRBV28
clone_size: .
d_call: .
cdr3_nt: TGTGCCAGCAGTCCAGGGTGGGGTCAGCCCCAGCATTTT
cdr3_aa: CASSPGWGQPQHF

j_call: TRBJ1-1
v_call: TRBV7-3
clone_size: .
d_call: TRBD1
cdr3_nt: TGTGCCAGCAGCGCACAGGGGGCAAGGCTGAACACTGAAGCTTTCTTT
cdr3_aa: CASSAQGARLNTEAFF

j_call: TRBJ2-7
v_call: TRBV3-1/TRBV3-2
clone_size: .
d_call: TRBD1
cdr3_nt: TGTGCCAGCAGCCCCGGGACAGGGTACGACGAGCAGTACTTC
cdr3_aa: CASSPGTGYDEQYF

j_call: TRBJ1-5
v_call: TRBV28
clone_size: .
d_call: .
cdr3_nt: TGTGCCAGCAGTCCTCCCAGGGGTCAGCCCCAGCATTTT
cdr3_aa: CASSPPRGQPQHF

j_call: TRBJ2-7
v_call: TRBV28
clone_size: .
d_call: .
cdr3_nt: TGTGCCAGCACTAACGGGGCCTACGAGCAGTACTTC
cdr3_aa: CASTNGAYEQYF

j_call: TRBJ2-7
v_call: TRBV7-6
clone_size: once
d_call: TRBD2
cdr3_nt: TGTGCCAGCAGCCTCGGCGAGGGAGGGGAGCAGTACTTC
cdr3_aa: CASSLGEGGEQYF

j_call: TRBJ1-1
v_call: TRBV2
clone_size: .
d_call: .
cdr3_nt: TGTGCCAGCACCCGAACAGGGATGAACACTGAAGCTTTCTTT
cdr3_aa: CASTRTGMNTEAFF

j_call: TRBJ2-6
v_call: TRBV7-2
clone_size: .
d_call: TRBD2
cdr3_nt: TGTGCCAGCAGCCGGGGGGGTCTACACTCTGGGGCCAACGTCCTGACTTTC
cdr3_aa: CASSRGGLHSGANVLTF

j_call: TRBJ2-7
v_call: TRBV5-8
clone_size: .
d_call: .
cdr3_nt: TGTGCCAGCACCCCCCGTCCCTCCTCCTACGAGCAGTACTTC
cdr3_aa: CASTPRPSSYEQYF

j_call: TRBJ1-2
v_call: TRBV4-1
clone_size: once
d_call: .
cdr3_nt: TGCGCCAGCAGCCCGGGACAAGGGACTAACTATGGCTACACCTTC
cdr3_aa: CASSPGQGTNYGYTF

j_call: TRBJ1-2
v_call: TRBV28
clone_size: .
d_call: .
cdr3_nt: TGTGCCAGCAGCTCCAGGAACTATGGCTACACCTTC
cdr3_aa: CASSSRNYGYTF

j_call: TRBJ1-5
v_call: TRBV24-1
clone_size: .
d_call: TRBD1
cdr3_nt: TGTGCCACCAGTGAACATGGACAGGGGAATCAGCCCCAGCATTTT
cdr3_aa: CATSEHGQGNQPQHF

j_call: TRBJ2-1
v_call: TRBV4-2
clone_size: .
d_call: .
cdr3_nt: TGTGCCAGCAGCCAAGAGGGCCTTTACAATGAGCAGTTCTTC
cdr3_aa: CASSQEGLYNEQFF

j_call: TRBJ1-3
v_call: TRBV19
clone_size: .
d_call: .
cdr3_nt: TGTGCCAGTACCAAAGTAGGCGGGACGGCAGGAAACACCATATATTTT
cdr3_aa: CASTKVGGTAGNTIYF

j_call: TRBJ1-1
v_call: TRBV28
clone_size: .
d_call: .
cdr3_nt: TGTGCCAGCAGTTTGCTGTTGGGGGCAGGGAACACTGAAGCTTTCTTT
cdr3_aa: CASSLLLGAGNTEAFF

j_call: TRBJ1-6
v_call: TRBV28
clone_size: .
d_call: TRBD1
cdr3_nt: TGTGCCAGCGGGGACCCAGGACAGGGAAGGACGACCTATAATTCACCCCTCCACTTT
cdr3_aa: CASGDPGQGRTTYNSPLHF

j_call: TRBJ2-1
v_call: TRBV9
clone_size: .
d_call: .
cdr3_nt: TGTGCCAGCAGCGCCGGGACTCCGTCCTACAATGAGCAGTTCTTC
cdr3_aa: CASSAGTPSYNEQFF

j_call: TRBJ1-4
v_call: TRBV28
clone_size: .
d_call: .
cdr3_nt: TGTGCCAGCAGTTCCCCCCCTAAAGCAACTAATGAAAAACTGTTTTTT
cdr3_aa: CASSSPPKATNEKLFF

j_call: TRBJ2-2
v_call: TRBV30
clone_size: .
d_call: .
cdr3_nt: TGTGCCTGGAGTCCCCTGGGGAGAAACACCGGGGAGCTGTTTTTT
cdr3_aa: CAWSPLGRNTGELFF

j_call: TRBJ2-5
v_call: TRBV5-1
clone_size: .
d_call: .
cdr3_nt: TGCGCCAGCAGCTCACAGGGGGGGGAGACCCAGTACTTC
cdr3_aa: CASSSQGGETQYF